This T cell receptor (beta chain) was identified in a study of T cells after yellow fever vaccination. Study background: The fractions with low cell numbers were processed using SMART-Seq v4 Ultra Low Input. Findings and caveats of the study: Once the booster was given, most primary-vaccination clones reappeared, at approximately 97% for CD4 and approximately 88% for CD8. Although the secondary response was weaker, it peaked faster, at day 5 versus 15.

V dropped 9 bases and J dropped 7 bases, with 13 bases sitting between them. CDR3 length: 12 residues. Germline V gene sequence: CDR1 LNHDA, CDR2 SQIVND (reference sequence). In making TCR cDNA, 5'RACE template switching added a universal primer site and UMIs to it. TCRdb reprocessed the 5' RACE reads via MiXCR and lists one record per CDR3 protein. Of 200,000 to 250,000 distinct CDR3 sequences in the sample, less than 8.5% were seen once. In the case of this clonotype: Its antigen remains unknown.

The starting material was CD4+ T cells sorted from PBMCs, obtained 15 days after the yellow fever booster vaccination. The chain uses TRBV19 and TRBJ2-1; possibly TRBD2 for D (7 bases). The receptor was derived from a man aged 25 to 40 who received the YFV17D yellow fever vaccine. CDR3 in amino acids: CASGGPLNEQFF. The CDR3 nucleotides are TGTGCCAGCGGGGGGCCATTAAATGAGCAGTTCTTC.